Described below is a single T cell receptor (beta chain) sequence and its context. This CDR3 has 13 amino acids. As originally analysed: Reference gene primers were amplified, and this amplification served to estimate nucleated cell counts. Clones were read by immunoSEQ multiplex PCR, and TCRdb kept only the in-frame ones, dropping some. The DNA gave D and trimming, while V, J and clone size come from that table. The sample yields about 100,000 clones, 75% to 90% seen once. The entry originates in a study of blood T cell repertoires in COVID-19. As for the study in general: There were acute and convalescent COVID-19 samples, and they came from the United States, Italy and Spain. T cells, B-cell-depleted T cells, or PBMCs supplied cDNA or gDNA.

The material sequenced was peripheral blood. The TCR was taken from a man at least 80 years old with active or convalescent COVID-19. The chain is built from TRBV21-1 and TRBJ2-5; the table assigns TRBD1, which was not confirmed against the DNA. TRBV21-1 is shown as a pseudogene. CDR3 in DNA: TGTGCCAGCAGCAAAGTCAGGCAAGAGACCCAGTACTTC. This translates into CASSKVRQETQYF.